These T cell receptor beta chains were read from a single sample in a study of blood T cell repertoires in COVID-19. Data came from immunoSEQ multiplex PCR; TCRdb stores just in-frame clones and leaves some out. The sample holds roughly 95,000 clones, roughly 82% seen once. Sample: peripheral blood. These receptors were collected from a man aged 80 or over with acute or convalescent COVID-19. CDR3s include the opening cysteine and the closing phenylalanine or tryptophan. The order of the fields is clone size, D gene, J gene, V gene, CDR3 DNA, CDR3 protein. A D gene is named only where the DNA matches it firmly. Clone size, where shown, is once, few, many, or a class for clones that have expanded.

. | TRBD1 | TRBJ2-3 | TRBV10-1 | TGCGCCAGCAACGGGGGACAGGGAGATACGCAGTATTTT | CASNGGQGDTQYF
. | . | TRBJ2-7 | TRBV29-1 | TGCAGCGTTGAAGTGTCAGCGTTTTCCTACGAGCAGTACTTC | CSVEVSAFSYEQYF
. | . | TRBJ1-4 | TRBV4-1 | TGCGCCAGCAGCCAAGAAAGTTGGGGCAGATCTAATGAAAAACTGTTTTTT | CASSQESWGRSNEKLFF
. | . | TRBJ1-5 | TRBV27 | TGTGCCACCCAGCGAGGGGGATCAAATCAGCCCCAGCATTTT | CATQRGGSNQPQHF
. | TRBD1 | TRBJ2-1 | TRBV18 | TGTGCCAGCTCACCACCCGGGACAGGGAATCAGAATGAGCAGTTCTTC | CASSPPGTGNQNEQFF
. | TRBD1 | TRBJ2-7 | TRBV19 | TGTGCCAGTAGCCTCAACAGGGGTGGCGAGCAGTACTTC | CASSLNRGGEQYF
. | . | TRBJ1-3 | TRBV6-6 | TGTGCCAGCAGACAGACTCAGGGCTCTGGAAACACCATATATTTT | CASRQTQGSGNTIYF
. | . | TRBJ1-2 | TRBV19 | TGTGCCAGTGGTCAGGACACGCCGGCGAAGTACACCTTC | CASGQDTPAKYTF
. | TRBD1 | TRBJ1-4 | TRBV5-6 | TGTGCCAGCAGCTTAACAGGGGTGGCTAATGAAAAACTGTTTTTT | CASSLTGVANEKLFF
. | . | TRBJ2-2 | TRBV19 | TGTGCCAGTAGTATCAGCAGGCCGAACACCGGGGAGCTGTTTTTT | CASSISRPNTGELFF
once | . | TRBJ2-2 | TRBV10-2 | TGCGCCAGCGATCGGGCCAGGGAGGGGGCCGGGGAGCTGTTTTTT | CASDRAREGAGELFF
. | TRBD1 | TRBJ2-3 | TRBV11-3 | TGTGCCAGCAGCTTAGGACAGGGGGCTTCCGAGGAGTATTTT | CASSLGQGASEEYF
once | . | TRBJ1-2 | TRBV12-3/TRBV12-4 | TGTGCCAGCAGCCGACGGTCCAACGGGGGCTACACCTTC | CASSRRSNGGYTF
. | TRBD2 | TRBJ2-5 | TRBV7-2 | TGTGCCAGCAGCTCCCCACCCGTAGCGGGACTAGAGACCCAGTACTTC | CASSSPPVAGLETQYF
few | . | TRBJ1-6 | TRBV14 | TGTGCCAGCAGCCTCAGGAACAGGGCCTTCGATTCACCCCTCCACTTT | CASSLRNRAFDSPLHF
few | . | TRBJ1-2 | TRBV7-9 | TGTGCCAGCAGCCTAGGGCATGGCTACACCTTC | CASSLGHGYTF